These 3 T cell receptor beta chains share one sample of origin, sequenced in a study of shared clonotypes between healthy human individuals. Produced via immunoSEQ multiplex PCR; TCRdb's table is partial and in-frame only. The sample lists 2 million to 2.5 million clones, 90% to 96% occurring once. The specimen was naive CD4+ T cells sorted from blood. Regarding subset: CD45RA+ positively selected. The source of these receptors is a man aged 18 to 35 in good health.

The chain employs TRBV7-9 and TRBJ1-1, with TRBD1 as a possible D gene (6 bases). The CDR3 has 14 amino acids. V was clipped by 5 bases and J by 7 bases, with 17 bases between them. CDR1 is SEHNR and CDR2 is FQNEAQ in the germline V gene (reference sequence). The CDR3 DNA reads as TGTGCCAGCAGCATAACACCGGGACACCTTGAAGCTTTCTTT. Protein: CASSITPGHLEAFF.

The chain uses TRBV2 and TRBJ1-2, with 10 bases aligning to TRBD1. The CDR3 loop spans 16 amino acids. The V and J ends lost 4 bases and 6 bases, in that order; junction bases with no gene match: 11. In germline, CDR1 is SNHLY, CDR2 FYNNEI. CDR3 region: CASSVLPGQGTNGYTF. As DNA, the CDR3 is TGTGCCAGCAGTGTTCTACCGGGACAGGGGACGAATGGCTACACCTTC. Looking up the rest from reference TRBV2 and TRBJ1-2 gives the full variable domain: EPEVTQTPSHQVTQMGQEVILRCVPISNHLYFYWYRQILGQKVEFLVSFYNNEISEKSEIFDDQFSVERPDGSNFTLKIRSTKLEDSAMYFCASSVLPGQGTNGYTFGSGTRLTVV.

The gene calls are TRBV2 and TRBJ2-2; no firm D call. The germline V gene encodes CDR1 SNHLY and CDR2 FYNNEI. The CDR3 length is 15 residues. Trimming stripped 3 bases from V and 0 bases from J, with 8 bases between. CDR3 DNA sequence: TGTGCCAGCAGTGAGCTGGCTTCGAACACCGGGGAGCTGTTTTTT. Its translation is CASSELASNTGELFF.